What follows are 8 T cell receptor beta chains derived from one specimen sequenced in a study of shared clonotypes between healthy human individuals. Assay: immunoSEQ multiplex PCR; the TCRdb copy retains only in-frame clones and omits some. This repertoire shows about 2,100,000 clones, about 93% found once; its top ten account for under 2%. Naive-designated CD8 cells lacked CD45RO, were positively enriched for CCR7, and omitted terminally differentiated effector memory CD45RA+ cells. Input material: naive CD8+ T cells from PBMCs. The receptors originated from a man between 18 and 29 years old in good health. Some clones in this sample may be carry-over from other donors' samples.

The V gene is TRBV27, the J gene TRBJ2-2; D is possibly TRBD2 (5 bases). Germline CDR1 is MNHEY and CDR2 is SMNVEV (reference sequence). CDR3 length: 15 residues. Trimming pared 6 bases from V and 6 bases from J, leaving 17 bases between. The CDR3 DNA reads TGTGCCAGCAGCCCACTTTGGGAGCGTCCCGGGGAGCTGTTTTTT. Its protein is CASSPLWERPGELFF.

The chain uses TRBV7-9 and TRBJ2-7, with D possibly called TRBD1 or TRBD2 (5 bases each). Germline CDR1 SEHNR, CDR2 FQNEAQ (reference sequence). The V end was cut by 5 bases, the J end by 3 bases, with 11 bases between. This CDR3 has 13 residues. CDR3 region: CASSPGQFYEQYF. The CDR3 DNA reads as TGTGCCAGCAGCCCGGGGCAGTTCTACGAGCAGTACTTC. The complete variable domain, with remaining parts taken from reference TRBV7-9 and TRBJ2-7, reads DTGVSQNPRHKITKRGQNVTFRCDPISEHNRLYWYRQTLGQGPEFLTYFQNEAQLEKSRLLSDRFSAERPKGSFSTLEIQRTEQGDSAMYLCASSPGQFYEQYFGPGTRLTVT.

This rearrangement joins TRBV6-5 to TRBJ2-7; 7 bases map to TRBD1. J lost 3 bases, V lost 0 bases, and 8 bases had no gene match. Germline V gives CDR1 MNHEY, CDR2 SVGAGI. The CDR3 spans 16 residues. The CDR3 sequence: CASSYSTGQTHYEQYF. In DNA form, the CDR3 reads TGTGCCAGCAGTTACTCTACGGGACAGACTCACTACGAGCAGTACTTC.

The CDR3 region is CASSQNRGHEQYF. The CDR3 nucleotides read TGTGCCAGCAGCCAAAACAGGGGCCACGAGCAGTACTTC. This rearrangement joins TRBV4-2 to TRBJ2-7; 7 bases align to TRBD1. V shed 2 bases, J shed 5 bases, and the junction held 3 bases outside the gene matches. CDR3 length: 13 amino acids. Germline CDR1 is LGHNA and CDR2 is YNFKEQ.

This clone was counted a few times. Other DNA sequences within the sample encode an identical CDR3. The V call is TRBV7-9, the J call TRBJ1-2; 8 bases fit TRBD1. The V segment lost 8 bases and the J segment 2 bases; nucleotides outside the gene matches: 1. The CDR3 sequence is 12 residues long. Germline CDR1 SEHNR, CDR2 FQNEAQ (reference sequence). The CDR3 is CASGQGNYGYTF. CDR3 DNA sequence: TGTGCCAGCGGACAGGGAAACTATGGCTACACCTTC.

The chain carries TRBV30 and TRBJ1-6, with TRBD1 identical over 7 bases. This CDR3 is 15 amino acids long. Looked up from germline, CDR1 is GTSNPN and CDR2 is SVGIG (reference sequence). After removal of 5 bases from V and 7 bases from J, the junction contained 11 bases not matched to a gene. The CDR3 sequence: CAWDPRGQRNSPLHF. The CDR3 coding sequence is TGTGCCTGGGACCCGCGGGGACAGCGAAATTCACCCCTCCACTTT.

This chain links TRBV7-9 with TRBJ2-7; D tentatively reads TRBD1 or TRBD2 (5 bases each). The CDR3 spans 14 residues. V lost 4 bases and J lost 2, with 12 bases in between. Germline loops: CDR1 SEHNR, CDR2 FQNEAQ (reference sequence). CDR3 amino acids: CASSSPGHPYEQYF. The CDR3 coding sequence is TGTGCCAGCAGCTCCCCGGGGCATCCCTACGAGCAGTACTTC.

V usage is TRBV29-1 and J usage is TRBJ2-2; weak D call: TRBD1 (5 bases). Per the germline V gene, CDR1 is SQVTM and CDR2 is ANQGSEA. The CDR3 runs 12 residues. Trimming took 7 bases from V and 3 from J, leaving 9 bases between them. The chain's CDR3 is CSAAGYTGELFF. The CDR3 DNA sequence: TGCAGCGCGGCAGGGTACACCGGGGAGCTGTTTTTT.